This TCR beta chain was profiled in a study of cytomegalovirus exposure and HLA in healthy donors. PCR employed 60 Vbeta and 13 Jbeta primers. Sequencing used immunoSEQ multiplex PCR; TCRdb keeps in-frame clones, though not all of them. The data hold 200,000 to 250,000 clones, with over 75% observed a single time. As for the donors, each was a healthy bone marrow donor. This clone was counted once. V was pared by 4 bases and J by 5 bases, with 8 bases of the junction left unmatched. The CDR3 totals 15 residues. Germline-derived CDR1 and CDR2 are SEHNR and FQNEAQ (reference sequence). The receptor was isolated from a human donor in good health. The specimen sequenced was PBMCs. This chain connects TRBV7-9 to TRBJ2-7; the match to TRBD2 covers 10 bases. CDR3 protein: CASSSASGSLNEQYF. CDR3 bases: TGTGCCAGCAGCTCGGCTAGCGGGAGCTTGAACGAGCAGTACTTC.